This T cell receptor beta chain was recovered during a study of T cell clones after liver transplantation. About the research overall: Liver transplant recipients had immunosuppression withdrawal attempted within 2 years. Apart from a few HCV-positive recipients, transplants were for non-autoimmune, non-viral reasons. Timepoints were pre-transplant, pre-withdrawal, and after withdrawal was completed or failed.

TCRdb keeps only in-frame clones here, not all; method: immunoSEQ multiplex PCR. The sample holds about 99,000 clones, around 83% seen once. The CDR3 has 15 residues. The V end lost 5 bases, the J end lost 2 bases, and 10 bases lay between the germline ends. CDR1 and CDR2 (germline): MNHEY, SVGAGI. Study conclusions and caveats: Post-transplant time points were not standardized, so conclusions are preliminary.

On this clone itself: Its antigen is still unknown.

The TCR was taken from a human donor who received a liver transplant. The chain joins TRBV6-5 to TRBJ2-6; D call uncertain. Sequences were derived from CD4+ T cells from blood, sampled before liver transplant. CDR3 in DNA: TGTGCCAGCAGTACCGTCGGACCTGGGGCCAACGTCCTGACTTTC. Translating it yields CASSTVGPGANVLTF.